This T cell receptor (beta chain) comes out of a study of metastatic and nonmetastatic thyroid tumors. Study overall: Patients with malignant and benign thyroid disease provided blood and tumor or nodule tissue, whose repertoires were compared. Study observations and caveats: Within blood and tumor, benign nodules reportedly had significantly lower TCR beta diversity than malignant thyroid tumors did.

Per the original methods: For papillary thyroid cancer, a distant-metastasis classifier was constructed from CDR3 differences observed across clinicopathological groups. TCRdb re-clonotyped the PCR reads through MiXCR. For this entry, the V and J calls and clone size follow TCRdb and not the study's own pipeline. The sample has 8,000 to 10,000 clones, roughly 21% seen once. This clone was observed a few times. The antigen is undetermined. One end of the junction fails to match germline, which may point to a read error. There were no patients who had received any treatment before thyroid surgery. The TCR sequence derives from a female donor with papillary thyroid cancer or a benign thyroid nodule (not recorded which). Some clones in this sample may be carry-over from other donors' samples. Sample: adjacent normal tissue.

CDR3 residues: CASALRGNQPRHF. CDR3 coding DNA: TGTGCCAGCGCACTGAGAGGCAATCAGCCCCGGCATTTT. This chain joins TRBV6-1 and TRBJ1-5; the D is unclear. Per the germline V gene, CDR1 is MNHNS and CDR2 is SASEGT. The CDR3 has 13 amino acids.